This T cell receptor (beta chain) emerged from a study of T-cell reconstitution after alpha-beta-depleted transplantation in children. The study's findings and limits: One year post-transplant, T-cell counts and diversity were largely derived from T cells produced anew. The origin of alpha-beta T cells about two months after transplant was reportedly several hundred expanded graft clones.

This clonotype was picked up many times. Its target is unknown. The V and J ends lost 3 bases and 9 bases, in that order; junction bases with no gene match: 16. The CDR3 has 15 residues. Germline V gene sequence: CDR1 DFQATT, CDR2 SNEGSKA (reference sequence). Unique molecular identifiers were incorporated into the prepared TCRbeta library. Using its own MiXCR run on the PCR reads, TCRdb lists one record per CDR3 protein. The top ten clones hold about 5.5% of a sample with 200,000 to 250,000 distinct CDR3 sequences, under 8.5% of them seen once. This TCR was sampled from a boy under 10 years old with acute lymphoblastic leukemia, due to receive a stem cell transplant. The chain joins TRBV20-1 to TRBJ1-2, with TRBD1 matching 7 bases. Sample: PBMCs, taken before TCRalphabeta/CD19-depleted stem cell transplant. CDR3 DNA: TGCAGTGCTAGTGGGACAGCTCCTATGGTTTCTAGCTACACCTTC. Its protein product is CSASGTAPMVSSYTF.